Given below is one T cell receptor beta chain in context. This entry is derived from a study of cytomegalovirus exposure and HLA in healthy donors. Primers included in the PCR were 60 Vbeta and 13 Jbeta primers. Assay: immunoSEQ multiplex PCR; the TCRdb copy retains only in-frame clones and omits some. The sample has 150,000 to 200,000 clones; 75% to 90% are singletons. The V gene lost 3 bases and the J gene lost 1 base, with 3 bases spanning the gap. This CDR3 comprises 12 residues. CDR1 is SQVTM and CDR2 is ANQGSEA in the germline V gene. J is TRBJ2-2 and V is TRBV29-1, with no clear D. This TCR derives from a woman aged 45-65 years in good health and CMV-seropositive. Specimen: PBMCs. CDR3 amino acids: CSVDGNTGELFF. CDR3 coding DNA: TGCAGCGTTGACGGGAACACCGGGGAGCTGTTTTTT.